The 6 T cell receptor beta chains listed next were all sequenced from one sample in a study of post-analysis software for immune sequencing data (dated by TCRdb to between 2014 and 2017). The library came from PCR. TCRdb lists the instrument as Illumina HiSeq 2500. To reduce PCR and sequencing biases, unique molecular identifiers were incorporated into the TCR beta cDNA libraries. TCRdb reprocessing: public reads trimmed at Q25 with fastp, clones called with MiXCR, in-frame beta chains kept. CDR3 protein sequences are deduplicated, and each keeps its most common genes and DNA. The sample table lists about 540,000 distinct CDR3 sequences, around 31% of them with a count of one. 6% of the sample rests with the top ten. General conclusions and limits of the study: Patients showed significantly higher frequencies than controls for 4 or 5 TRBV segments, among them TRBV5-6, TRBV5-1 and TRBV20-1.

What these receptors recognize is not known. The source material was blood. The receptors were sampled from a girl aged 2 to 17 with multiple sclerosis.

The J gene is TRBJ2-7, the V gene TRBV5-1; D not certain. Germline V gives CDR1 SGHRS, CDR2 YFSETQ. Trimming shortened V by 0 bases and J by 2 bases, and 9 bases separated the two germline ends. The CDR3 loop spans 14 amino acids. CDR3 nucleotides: TGCGCCAGCAGCTTGGTTGCGTTACCCTACGAGCAGTACTTC. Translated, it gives CASSLVALPYEQYF.

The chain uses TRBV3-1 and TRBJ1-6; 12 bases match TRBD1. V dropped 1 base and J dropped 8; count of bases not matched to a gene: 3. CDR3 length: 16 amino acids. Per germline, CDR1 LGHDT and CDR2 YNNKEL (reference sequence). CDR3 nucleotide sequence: TGTGCCAGCAGCCAAGTCCGGGACAGGGGGCATTCACCCCTCCACTTT. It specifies CASSQVRDRGHSPLHF.

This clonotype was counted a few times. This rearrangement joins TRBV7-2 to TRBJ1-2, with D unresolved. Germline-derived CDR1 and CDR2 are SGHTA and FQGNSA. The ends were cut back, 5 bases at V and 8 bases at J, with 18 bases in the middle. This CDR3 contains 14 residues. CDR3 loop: CASSRGSQSGGYTF. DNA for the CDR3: TGTGCCAGCAGCCGCGGGTCCCAAAGTGGAGGCTACACCTTC.

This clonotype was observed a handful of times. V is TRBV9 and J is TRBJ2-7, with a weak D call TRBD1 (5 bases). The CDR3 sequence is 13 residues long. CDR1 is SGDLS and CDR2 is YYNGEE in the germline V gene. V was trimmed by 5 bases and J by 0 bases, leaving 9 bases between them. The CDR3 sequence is CASSSGYSYEQYF. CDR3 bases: TGTGCCAGCAGTTCAGGGTACTCCTACGAGCAGTACTTC.

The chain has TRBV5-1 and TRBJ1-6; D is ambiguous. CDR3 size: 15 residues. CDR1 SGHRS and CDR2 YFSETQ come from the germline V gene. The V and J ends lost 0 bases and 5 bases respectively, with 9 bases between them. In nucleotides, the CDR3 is TGCGCCAGCAGCTTGGTAGGCGGAGATAATTCACCCCTCCACTTT. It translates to CASSLVGGDNSPLHF.

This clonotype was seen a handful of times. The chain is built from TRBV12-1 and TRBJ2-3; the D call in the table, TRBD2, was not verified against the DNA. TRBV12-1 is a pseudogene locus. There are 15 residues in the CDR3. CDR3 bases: TGTGCCAGCAGCTTTGTCGGCGGGGACACAGATACGCAGTATTTT. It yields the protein CASSFVGGDTDTQYF.